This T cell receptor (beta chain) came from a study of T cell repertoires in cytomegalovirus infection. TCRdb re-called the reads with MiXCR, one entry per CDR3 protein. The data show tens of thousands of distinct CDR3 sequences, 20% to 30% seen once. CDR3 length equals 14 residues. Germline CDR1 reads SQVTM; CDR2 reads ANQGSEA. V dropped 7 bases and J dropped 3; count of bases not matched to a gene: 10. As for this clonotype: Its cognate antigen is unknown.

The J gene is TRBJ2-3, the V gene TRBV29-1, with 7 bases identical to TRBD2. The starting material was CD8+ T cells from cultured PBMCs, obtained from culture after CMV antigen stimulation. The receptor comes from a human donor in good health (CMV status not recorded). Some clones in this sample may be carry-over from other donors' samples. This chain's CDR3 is CSGGRAGGTDTQYF. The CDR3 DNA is TGCAGCGGGGGGAGGGCCGGAGGAACAGATACGCAGTATTTT.